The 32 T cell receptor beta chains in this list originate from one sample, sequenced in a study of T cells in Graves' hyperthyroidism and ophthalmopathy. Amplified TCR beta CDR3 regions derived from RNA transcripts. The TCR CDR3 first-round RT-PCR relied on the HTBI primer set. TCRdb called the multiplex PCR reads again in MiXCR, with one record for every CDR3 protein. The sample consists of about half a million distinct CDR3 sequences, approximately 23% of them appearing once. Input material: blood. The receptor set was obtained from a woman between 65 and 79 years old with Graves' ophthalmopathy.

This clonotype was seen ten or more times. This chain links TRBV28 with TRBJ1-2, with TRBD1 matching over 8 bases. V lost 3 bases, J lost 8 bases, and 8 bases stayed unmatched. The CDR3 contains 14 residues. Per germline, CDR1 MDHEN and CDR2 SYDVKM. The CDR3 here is CASSFLDRDRGYTF. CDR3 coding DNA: TGTGCCAGCAGTTTTCTCGATCGGGACAGGGGCTACACCTTC.

CDR3 residues: CASSPMGAIQGIREGYTF. Here the CDR3 DNA reads TGTGCCAGCAGCCCCATGGGGGCAATACAGGGTATTCGTGAGGGCTACACCTTC. This sequence joins TRBV27 and TRBJ1-2; D perhaps matches TRBD1 (6 bases). V lost 6 bases to trimming and J lost 8 bases, with 31 bases between them. Germline V lookup: CDR1 MNHEY, CDR2 SMNVEV (reference sequence). The CDR3 is 18 amino acids.

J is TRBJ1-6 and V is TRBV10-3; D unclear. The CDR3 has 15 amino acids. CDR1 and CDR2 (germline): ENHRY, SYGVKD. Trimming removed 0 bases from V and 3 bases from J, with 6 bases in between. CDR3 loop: CAISESEDYNSPLHF. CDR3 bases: TGTGCCATCAGTGAGTCTGAGGACTATAATTCACCCCTCCACTTT.

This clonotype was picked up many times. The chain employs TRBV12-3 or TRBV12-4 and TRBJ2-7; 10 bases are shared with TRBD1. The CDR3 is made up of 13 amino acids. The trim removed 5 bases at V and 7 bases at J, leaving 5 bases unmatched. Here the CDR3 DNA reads TGTGCCAGCAGTCCCGGACAGGGGGGGGAGCAGTACTTC. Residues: CASSPGQGGEQYF.

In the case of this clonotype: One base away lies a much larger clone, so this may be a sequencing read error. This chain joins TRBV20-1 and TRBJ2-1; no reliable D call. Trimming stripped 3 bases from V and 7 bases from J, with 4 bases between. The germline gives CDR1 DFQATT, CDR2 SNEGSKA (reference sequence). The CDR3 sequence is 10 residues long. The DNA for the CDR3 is TGCAGTGCTAGTCTAAATGAGCAGTTCTTC. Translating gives CSASLNEQFF.

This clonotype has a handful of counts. The CDR3 sequence is CASSLAPGSGQPQHF. The CDR3 DNA reads as TGTGCCAGCAGTCTAGCCCCGGGCAGTGGTCAGCCCCAGCATTTT. The genes are TRBV9 and TRBJ1-5, with D uncertain. Germline CDR1 SGDLS, CDR2 YYNGEE. The CDR3 sequence is 15 residues long. Trimming removed 5 bases at V and 6 bases at J, with 18 bases between.

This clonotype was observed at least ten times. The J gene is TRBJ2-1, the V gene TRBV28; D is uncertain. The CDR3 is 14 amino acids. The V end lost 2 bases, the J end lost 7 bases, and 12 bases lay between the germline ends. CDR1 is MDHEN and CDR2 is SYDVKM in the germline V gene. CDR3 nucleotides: TGTGCCAGCAGTTTAGCCCTTCTAGGGAATGAGCAGTTCTTC. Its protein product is CASSLALLGNEQFF.

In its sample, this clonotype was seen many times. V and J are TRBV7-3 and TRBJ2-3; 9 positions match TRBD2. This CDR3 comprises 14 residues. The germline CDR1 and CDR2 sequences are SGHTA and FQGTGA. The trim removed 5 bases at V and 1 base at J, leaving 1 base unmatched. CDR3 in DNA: TGTGCCAGCAGCCGACTAGCGGGCACAGATACGCAGTATTTT. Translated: CASSRLAGTDTQYF.

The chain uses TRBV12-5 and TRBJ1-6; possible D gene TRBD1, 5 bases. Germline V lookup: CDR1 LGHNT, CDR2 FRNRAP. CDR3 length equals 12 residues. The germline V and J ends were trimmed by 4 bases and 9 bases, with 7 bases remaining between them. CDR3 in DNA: TGTGCTAGTGGTTCGGGGGGTTCACCCCTCCACTTT. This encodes CASGSGGSPLHF.

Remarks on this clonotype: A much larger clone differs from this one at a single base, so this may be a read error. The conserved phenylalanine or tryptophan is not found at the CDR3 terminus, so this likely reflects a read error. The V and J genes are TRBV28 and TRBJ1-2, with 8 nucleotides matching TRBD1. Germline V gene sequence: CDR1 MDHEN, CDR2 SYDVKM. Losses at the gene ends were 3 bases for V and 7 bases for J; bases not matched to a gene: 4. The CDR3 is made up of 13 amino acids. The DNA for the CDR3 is TGTGCCAGCAGTTTCTCGGACAGGGTTGGCTACACCCTC. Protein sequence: CASSFSDRVGYTL.

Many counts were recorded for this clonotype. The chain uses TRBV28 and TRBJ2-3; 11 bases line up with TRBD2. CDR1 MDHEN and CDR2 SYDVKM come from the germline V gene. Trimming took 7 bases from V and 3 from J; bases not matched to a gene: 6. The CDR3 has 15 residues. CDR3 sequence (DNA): TGTGCCAGCAACACTAGCGGGAGAAAGACAGATACGCAGTATTTT. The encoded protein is CASNTSGRKTDTQYF.

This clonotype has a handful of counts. The CDR3 sequence is CASSRSEGIPLYGYTF. The CDR3 bases are TGTGCCAGCAGTCGGAGTGAGGGGATCCCTCTCTATGGCTACACCTTC. The chain couples TRBV7-3 to TRBJ1-2; perhaps TRBD1 as D (5 bases). Germline V gene data show CDR1 as SGHTA and CDR2 as FQGTGA. This CDR3 is built from 16 residues. With 6 bases removed from V and 4 bases from J, the gap between germline ends came to 21 bases.

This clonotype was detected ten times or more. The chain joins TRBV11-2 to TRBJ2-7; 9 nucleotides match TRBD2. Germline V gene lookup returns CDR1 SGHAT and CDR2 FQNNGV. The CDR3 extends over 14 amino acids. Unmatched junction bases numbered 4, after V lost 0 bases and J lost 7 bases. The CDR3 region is CASSLEAGGREQYF. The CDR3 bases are TGTGCCAGCAGCTTAGAGGCGGGAGGGCGGGAGCAGTACTTC. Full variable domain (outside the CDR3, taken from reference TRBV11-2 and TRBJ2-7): EAGVAQSPRYKIIEKRQSVAFWCNPISGHATLYWYQQILGQGPKLLIQFQNNGVVDDSQLPKDRFSAERLKGVDSTLKIQPAKLEDSAVYLCASSLEAGGREQYFGPGTRLTVT.

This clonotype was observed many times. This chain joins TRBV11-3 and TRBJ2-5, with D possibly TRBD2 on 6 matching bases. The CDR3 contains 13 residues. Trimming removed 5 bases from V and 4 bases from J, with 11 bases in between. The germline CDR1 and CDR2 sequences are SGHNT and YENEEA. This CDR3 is CASSGSGIETQYF. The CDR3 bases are TGTGCCAGCAGCGGTAGCGGTATAGAGACCCAGTACTTC.

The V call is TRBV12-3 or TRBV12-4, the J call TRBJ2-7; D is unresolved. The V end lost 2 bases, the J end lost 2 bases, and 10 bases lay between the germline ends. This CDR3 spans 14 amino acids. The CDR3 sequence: CASSLMNAPYEQYF. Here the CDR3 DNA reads TGTGCCAGCAGTTTAATGAATGCCCCCTACGAGCAGTACTTC.

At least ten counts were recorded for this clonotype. CDR3 amino acids: CASRFTGGPGELFF. The CDR3 coding sequence is TGTGCCAGCAGGTTCACAGGCGGCCCCGGGGAGCTGTTTTTT. V gene TRBV6-2 or TRBV6-3 combines with J gene TRBJ2-2; a weak D match, TRBD1 (5 bases). The germline gives CDR1 MNHEY, CDR2 SVGEGT. With 6 bases removed from V and 6 bases from J, the gap between germline ends came to 14 bases. This CDR3 has 14 residues.

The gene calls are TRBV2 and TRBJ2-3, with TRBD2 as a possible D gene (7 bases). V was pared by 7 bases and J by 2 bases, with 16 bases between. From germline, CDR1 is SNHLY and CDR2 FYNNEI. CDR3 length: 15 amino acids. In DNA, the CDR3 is TGTGCCAGCACGAGGGGGGGGGTTTTCACAGATACGCAGTATTTT. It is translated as CASTRGGVFTDTQYF.

In DNA form, the CDR3 reads TGTGCCAGCAGTTTCACCGGGACAGAGACTGGAAACACCATATATTTT. Its translation is CASSFTGTETGNTIYF. The V gene is TRBV6-1, the J gene TRBJ1-3; 7 bases fit TRBD1. CDR3 length: 16 residues. CDR1 MNHNS and CDR2 SASEGT come from the germline V gene. V gave up 5 bases and J gave up 2 bases; unmatched junction bases: 9.

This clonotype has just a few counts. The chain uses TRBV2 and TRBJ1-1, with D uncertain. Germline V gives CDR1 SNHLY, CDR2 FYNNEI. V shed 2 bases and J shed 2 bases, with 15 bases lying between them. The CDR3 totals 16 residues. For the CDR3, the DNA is TGTGCCAGCAGTGAAACGTCATTTCGGGGAAACACTGAAGCTTTCTTT. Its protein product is CASSETSFRGNTEAFF. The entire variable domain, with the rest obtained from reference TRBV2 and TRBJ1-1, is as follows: EPEVTQTPSHQVTQMGQEVILRCVPISNHLYFYWYRQILGQKVEFLVSFYNNEISEKSEIFDDQFSVERPDGSNFTLKIRSTKLEDSAMYFCASSETSFRGNTEAFFGQGTRLTVV.

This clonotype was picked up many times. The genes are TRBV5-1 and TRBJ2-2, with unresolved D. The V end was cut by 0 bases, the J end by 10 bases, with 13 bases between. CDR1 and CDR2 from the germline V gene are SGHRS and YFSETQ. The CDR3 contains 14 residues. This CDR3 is CASSLGAGSMELFF. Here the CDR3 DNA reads TGCGCCAGCAGCTTGGGGGCCGGAAGCATGGAGCTGTTTTTT. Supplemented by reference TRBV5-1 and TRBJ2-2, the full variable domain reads KAGVTQTPRYLIKTRGQQVTLSCSPISGHRSVSWYQQTPGQGLQFLFEYFSETQRNKGNFPGRFSGRQFSNSRSEMNVSTLELGDSALYLCASSLGAGSMELFFGEGSRLTVL.

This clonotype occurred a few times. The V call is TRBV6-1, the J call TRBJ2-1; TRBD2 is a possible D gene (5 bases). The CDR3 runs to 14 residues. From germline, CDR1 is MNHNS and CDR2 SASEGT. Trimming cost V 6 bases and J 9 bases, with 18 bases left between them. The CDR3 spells CASRGRGLIPEQFF. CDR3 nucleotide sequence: TGTGCCAGCAGGGGTCGAGGACTGATCCCTGAGCAGTTCTTC.

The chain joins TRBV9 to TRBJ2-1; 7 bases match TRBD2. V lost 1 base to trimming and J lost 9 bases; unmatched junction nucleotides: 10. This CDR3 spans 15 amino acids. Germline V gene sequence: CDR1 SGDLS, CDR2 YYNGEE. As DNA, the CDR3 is TGTGCCAGCAGCGTATGGGAGGGAGGGCCGGGTGAGCAGTTCTTC. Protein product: CASSVWEGGPGEQFF.

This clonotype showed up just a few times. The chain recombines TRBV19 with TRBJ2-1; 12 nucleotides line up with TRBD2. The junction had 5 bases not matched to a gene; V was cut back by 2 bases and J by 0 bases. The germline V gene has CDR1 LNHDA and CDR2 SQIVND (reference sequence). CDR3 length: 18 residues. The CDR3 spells CASSIWTSGISSYNEQFF. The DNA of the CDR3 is TGTGCCAGTAGTATATGGACTAGCGGGATTAGCTCCTACAATGAGCAGTTCTTC.

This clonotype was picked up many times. CDR3 amino acids: CAISEVGRADTGELFF. The CDR3, as DNA: TGTGCCATCAGTGAGGTTGGCAGGGCGGACACCGGGGAGCTGTTTTTT. The genes are TRBV10-3 and TRBJ2-2; tentative D call: TRBD1 (5 bases). The CDR3 runs 16 residues. Per the germline V gene, CDR1 is ENHRY and CDR2 is SYGVKD. The V end lost 2 bases, the J end lost 3 bases, and 13 bases lay between the germline ends.

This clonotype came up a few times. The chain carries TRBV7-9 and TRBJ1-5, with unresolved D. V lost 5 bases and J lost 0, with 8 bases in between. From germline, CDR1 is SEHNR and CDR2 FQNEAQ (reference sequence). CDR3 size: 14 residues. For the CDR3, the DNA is TGTGCCAGCAGCCGTGACATTAGCAATCAGCCCCAGCATTTT. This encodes CASSRDISNQPQHF.

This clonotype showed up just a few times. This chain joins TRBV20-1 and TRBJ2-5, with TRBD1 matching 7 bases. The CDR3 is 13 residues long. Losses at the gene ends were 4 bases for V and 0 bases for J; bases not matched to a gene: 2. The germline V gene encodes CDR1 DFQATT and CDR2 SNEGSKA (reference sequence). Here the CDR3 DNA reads TGCAGTGCTACCGGGACAGACCAAGAGACCCAGTACTTC. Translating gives CSATGTDQETQYF.

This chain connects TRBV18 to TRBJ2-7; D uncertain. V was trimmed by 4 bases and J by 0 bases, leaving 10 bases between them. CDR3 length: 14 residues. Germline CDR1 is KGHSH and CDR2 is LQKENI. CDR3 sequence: CASSHGRSSYEQYF. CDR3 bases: TGTGCCAGCTCACACGGCCGAAGCTCCTACGAGCAGTACTTC.

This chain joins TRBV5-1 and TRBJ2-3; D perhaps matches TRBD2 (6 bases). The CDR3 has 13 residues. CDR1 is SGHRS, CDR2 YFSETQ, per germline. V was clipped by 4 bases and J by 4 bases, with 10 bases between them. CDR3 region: CASSADYPDTQYF. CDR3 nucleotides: TGCGCCAGCAGCGCGGACTATCCAGATACGCAGTATTTT.

The CDR3 nucleotides read TGTGCCAGCAGTCGACTAGCGGGAGTGGGGACCGGGGAGCTGTTTTTT. It encodes CASSRLAGVGTGELFF. The chain uses TRBV6-1 and TRBJ2-2, with 12 nucleotides matching TRBD2. The germline V gene encodes CDR1 MNHNS and CDR2 SASEGT. With V trimmed by 5 bases and J by 5 bases, 6 bases remained unmatched. This CDR3 has 16 amino acids.

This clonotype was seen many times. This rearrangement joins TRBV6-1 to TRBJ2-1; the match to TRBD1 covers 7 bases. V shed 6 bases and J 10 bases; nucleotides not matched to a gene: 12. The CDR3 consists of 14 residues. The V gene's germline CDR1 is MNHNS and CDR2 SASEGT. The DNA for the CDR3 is TGTGCCAGCAGGGCAGTTGACAGGGTAGGCGAGCAGTTCTTC. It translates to CASRAVDRVGEQFF.

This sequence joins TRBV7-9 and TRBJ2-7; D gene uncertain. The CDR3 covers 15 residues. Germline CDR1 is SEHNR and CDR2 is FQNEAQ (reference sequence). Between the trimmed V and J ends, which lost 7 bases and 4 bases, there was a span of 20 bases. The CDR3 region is CASTISPNSPYEQYF. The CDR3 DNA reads TGTGCCAGCACCATAAGCCCAAATTCCCCATACGAGCAGTACTTC. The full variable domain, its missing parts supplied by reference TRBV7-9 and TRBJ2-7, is DTGVSQNPRHKITKRGQNVTFRCDPISEHNRLYWYRQTLGQGPEFLTYFQNEAQLEKSRLLSDRFSAERPKGSFSTLEIQRTEQGDSAMYLCASTISPNSPYEQYFGPGTRLTVT.

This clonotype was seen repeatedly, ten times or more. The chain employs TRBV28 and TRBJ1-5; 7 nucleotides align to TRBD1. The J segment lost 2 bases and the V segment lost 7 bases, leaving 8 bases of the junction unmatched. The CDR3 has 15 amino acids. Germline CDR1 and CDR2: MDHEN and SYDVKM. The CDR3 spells CASTTGEYGNQPQHF. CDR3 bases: TGTGCCAGCACCACAGGGGAGTACGGCAATCAGCCCCAGCATTTT.